Listed below are T cell receptor beta chains from one sample, sequenced in a study of blood T cell repertoires in COVID-19. Method: immunoSEQ multiplex PCR; TCRdb's copy keeps in-frame clones and lacks some. Seen here are some 240,000 clones, under 90% observed once, and the top ten hold around 6.5%. Sequencing was performed on peripheral blood. The source of these receptors is a man aged 60 to 69 who had recovered from COVID-19. CDR3s include the opening cysteine and the closing phenylalanine or tryptophan. Each record gives: V gene, CDR3 protein.

>TRBV24-1
CATSDWGADTQYF
>TRBV4-3
CASSQDVITGTNNQPQHF
>TRBV18
CASLGLAGVDEQYF
>TRBV5-1
CASSLGSGEAFF
>TRBV12-3/TRBV12-4
CASSPGLSGYTF
>TRBV28
CASSRYNRLNTEAFF
>TRBV7-8
CASSHLAGRETQYF
>TRBV18
CASSLLGQGAQNTEAFF
>TRBV9
CASSGTSLETQYF
>TRBV5-4
CASSPVGTSPDEQFF
>TRBV19
CASRTSGGQKTQYF
>TRBV2
CASSGLAGVVIAGELFF
>TRBV7-8
CASSPRTVTGELFF
>TRBV30
CALGASVYLKGNIQYF
>TRBV12-3/TRBV12-4
CATSGTGNTEAFF
>TRBV2
CASSFDSGPRGYNEQFF
>TRBV14
CASSPQGISGEAFF
>TRBV6-1
CASSENRDRSPLHF
>TRBV3-1/TRBV3-2
CASSGDKQETQYF
>TRBV12-3/TRBV12-4
CASSRDYGTQYF
>TRBV7-2
CASSLRPRGRNEQYF
>TRBV19
CASSIYRGRTEAFF
>TRBV5-1
CASSLAAGSTDTQYF
>TRBV3-1/TRBV3-2
CASRKRATDTQYF
>TRBV12-5
CASGSALGQGAIPPDGYTF
>TRBV18
CASSLDRNTEAFF
>TRBV19
CASSWTAGNTIYF
>TRBV5-4
CASSARVASGDSYNEQFF
>TRBV27
CASTGGGYGYTF
>TRBV9
CASSVSGVDTGELFF
>TRBV14
CASSQRSTGGGGSPLHF
>TRBV14
CASSLLAGVREQFF
>TRBV5-6
CASSAQQGAREKLFF
>TRBV11-2
CASSLDGLAGSEQYF
>TRBV7-2
CASRQVGVNEQFF
>TRBV11-2
CASSLQQSNTGELFF
>TRBV6-5
CASSYIQSSYNEQFF
>TRBV19
CASSSTPGPSGVNEQFF
>TRBV6-5
CASRNRGLTQYF
>TRBV21-1
CASSKVTGGQPQHF
>TRBV6-5
CASSYSTGDQNTIYF
>TRBV11-2
CASSLEGQTHTF
>TRBV7-2
CASSPGGTSRAGELFF
>TRBV7-9
CASSFGGASKETQYF
>TRBV27
CASSLRVTGISTDTQYF
>TRBV27
CASSRGQTVNSPLHF
>TRBV10-3
CAIGAPNGETQYF
>TRBV28
CATVTGYEKLFF
>TRBV6-5
CASSYSNVGGNEKLFF
>TRBV27
CASTRSTGDYGYTF
>TRBV2
CASGGVGHTSPYEQYF
>TRBV27
CASSLTGYNTEAFF